The text below deals with one T cell receptor beta chain. The table came from immunoSEQ multiplex PCR; TCRdb's copy has only in-frame clones and leaves some out. The table lists a few hundred thousand clones, approximately 89% of them singletons. This record belongs to a study of blood T cell repertoires in COVID-19. Study-level background: From the United States, Italy and Spain came samples of acute and convalescent COVID-19. T cells, B-cell-depleted T cells, or PBMCs supplied cDNA or gDNA.

The CDR3 length is 13 residues. Deletions cut 5 bases from V and 6 bases from J, with 13 bases between. The germline CDR1 and CDR2 sequences are SGHTA and FQGNSA. The TCR was taken from a woman aged 55-70 years with COVID-19, enrolled during active disease. The chain recombines TRBV7-2 with TRBJ1-2; TRBD1 is a possible D gene (6 bases). The sequenced material came from peripheral blood. DNA of the CDR3: TGTGCCAGCAGCGACCGAAACAGGGATGGCTACACCTTC. Translating gives CASSDRNRDGYTF.